Following are 31 T cell receptor beta chains from one sample sequenced in a study of T cells in Graves' hyperthyroidism and ophthalmopathy. Amplification of TCR beta CDR3 regions was performed using RNA transcripts as template. First-round RT-PCR of the TCR CDR3 relied on the HTBI primer set. Via MiXCR, TCRdb re-called the multiplex PCR reads, giving one row per CDR3 protein. The repertoire holds over 250,000 distinct CDR3 sequences, approximately 20% seen once, with roughly 60% in the top ten. The material sequenced was blood. The origin of the receptors is a young man with Graves' ophthalmopathy.

The gene calls are TRBV7-9 and TRBJ1-4; D may be TRBD1 (5 bases). Germline CDR1 is SEHNR and CDR2 is FQNEAQ (reference sequence). This CDR3 comprises 18 residues. V lost 7 bases and J 0 bases, leaving 21 bases between the germline ends. CDR3 coding DNA: TGTGCCAGCATAAAGTTGGGGGGAATTGATGCAACTAATGAAAAACTGTTTTTT. It specifies CASIKLGGIDATNEKLFF.

This clonotype was counted at least ten times. The chain joins TRBV30 to TRBJ1-6; D not resolved. With 2 bases removed from V and 6 bases from J, the gap between germline ends came to 11 bases. The CDR3 totals 14 residues. Germline assignment: CDR1 GTSNPN and CDR2 SVGIG (reference sequence). The CDR3 reads CAWSRAVANSPLHF. The DNA of the CDR3 is TGTGCCTGGAGTAGGGCGGTCGCTAATTCACCCCTCCACTTT.

This chain links TRBV19 with TRBJ1-2; D is uncertain. V was shortened by 8 bases and J by 5 bases, with 15 bases between the two germline ends. This CDR3 spans 13 amino acids. Germline V gene data show CDR1 as LNHDA and CDR2 as SQIVND (reference sequence). CDR3 bases: TGTGCCAGTGGAGCCAGATCGTATTATGGCTACACCTTC. Its protein is CASGARSYYGYTF.

The rearrangement uses TRBV7-9 and TRBJ2-7; tentative D call: TRBD2 (5 bases). CDR1 and CDR2 (germline): SEHNR, FQNEAQ (reference sequence). The CDR3 consists of 14 residues. V was pared by 4 bases and J by 3 bases, with 13 bases between. CDR3 nucleotide sequence: TGTGCCAGCAGCTCCAGCGGTCAAGTCTACGAGCAGTACTTC. It yields the protein CASSSSGQVYEQYF.

This clonotype appeared many times. V is TRBV30 and J is TRBJ1-1, with no clear D. Germline CDR1 GTSNPN, CDR2 SVGIG (reference sequence). The V end lost 4 bases, the J end lost 1 base, and 10 bases lay between the germline ends. This CDR3 contains 13 residues. CDR3 protein: CAWTQSRNTEAFF. The CDR3 coding sequence is TGTGCCTGGACCCAGTCCAGGAACACTGAAGCTTTCTTT.

This sequence joins TRBV2 and TRBJ2-2; D call uncertain. The CDR3 is 14 residues long. V lost 3 bases and J 6 bases, leaving 11 bases between the germline ends. CDR1 is SNHLY, CDR2 FYNNEI, per germline. In DNA form, the CDR3 reads TGTGCCAGCAGTGATGTGGGTGTCGCCGGGGAGCTGTTTTTT. Amino acids: CASSDVGVAGELFF.

This clonotype was counted ten times or more. V usage is TRBV7-2 and J usage is TRBJ2-7; 8 bases map to TRBD2. This CDR3 is 15 amino acids long. The germline V gene has CDR1 SGHTA and CDR2 FQGNSA. The junction had 7 bases not matched to a gene; V was cut back by 0 bases and J by 6 bases. CDR3 in DNA: TGTGCCAGCAGCTTAGCTCAGCGGGAGCTGTCCGAGCAGTACTTC. Its protein product is CASSLAQRELSEQYF.

This clonotype was seen only a few times. This chain joins TRBV29-1 and TRBJ1-3; D is uncertain. The germline V gene has CDR1 SQVTM and CDR2 ANQGSEA. Trimming shortened V by 5 bases and J by 4 bases, and 12 bases separated the two germline ends. This CDR3 contains 13 residues. The CDR3 spells CSVRGEGGNTIYF. In DNA, the CDR3 is TGCAGCGTTCGGGGAGAAGGAGGAAACACCATATATTTT.

This clonotype occurred a few times. The rearrangement links TRBV7-7 to TRBJ2-1; 8 bases are shared with TRBD2. Germline CDR1 SSHAT, CDR2 FNYEAQ (reference sequence). The CDR3 has 14 residues. CDR3 protein: CASSSGRGRNEQFF. The CDR3 nucleotides are TGTGCTAGTTCAAGCGGGAGAGGACGCAATGAGCAGTTCTTC.

The chain links TRBV9 to TRBJ2-7; TRBD2 matches 8 bases. The CDR3 runs to 15 residues. Germline V CDR1 and CDR2: SGDLS, YYNGEE. The V segment lost 5 bases and the J segment 1 base; nucleotides outside the gene matches: 8. CDR3 region: CASSSWREASYEQYF. CDR3 DNA: TGTGCCAGCAGTTCCTGGCGGGAGGCGTCCTACGAGCAGTACTTC. The full variable domain, with the rest looked up from reference TRBV9 and TRBJ2-7, is DSGVTQTPKHLITATGQRVTLRCSPRSGDLSVYWYQQSLDQGLQFLIQYYNGEERAKGNILERFSAQQFPDLHSELNLSSLELGDSALYFCASSSWREASYEQYFGPGTRLTVT.

This chain uses TRBV29-1 with TRBJ2-3; the D call may be TRBD1 or TRBD2 (5 bases each). Trimming removed 7 bases from V and 1 base from J, with 12 bases in between. CDR1 and CDR2 from the germline V gene are SQVTM and ANQGSEA. This CDR3 contains 13 residues. The CDR3 bases are TGCAGCGCCGGGGTGACAGGCACAGATACGCAGTATTTT. This encodes CSAGVTGTDTQYF.

In this sample, this clonotype turned up a few times. J is TRBJ2-1 and V is TRBV4-1, with D possibly matching TRBD2 (6 bases). This CDR3 is 20 amino acids long. Germline lookup yields CDR1 MGHRA and CDR2 YSYEKL. Trimming took off 0 bases at V and 0 bases at J, with 21 bases between the two ends. CDR3 in amino acids: CASSQEESSVRYASYNEQFF. The DNA for the CDR3 is TGCGCCAGCAGCCAAGAAGAATCTAGCGTGCGTTACGCCTCCTACAATGAGCAGTTCTTC.

This chain uses TRBV9 with TRBJ2-1, with 10 bases that match TRBD1. Trimming cost V 4 bases and J 7 bases; bases outside gene matches: 8. The CDR3 totals 15 residues. Germline loops: CDR1 SGDLS, CDR2 YYNGEE. This CDR3 reads CASSMDRGYGNEQFF. Here the CDR3 DNA reads TGTGCCAGCAGCATGGACAGGGGGTATGGGAATGAGCAGTTCTTC.

This clonotype was detected only a few times. This chain connects TRBV6-1 to TRBJ2-1; D ambiguous. The CDR3 contains 14 residues. The germline gives CDR1 MNHNS, CDR2 SASEGT. The ends were cut back, 5 bases at V and 5 bases at J, with 13 bases in the middle. This CDR3 reads CASSSRDWNNEQFF. The CDR3 nucleotides read TGTGCCAGCAGTTCACGAGACTGGAACAATGAGCAGTTCTTC.

The chain combines TRBV3-1 with TRBJ2-7; D unclear. This CDR3 region has 12 residues. Germline V gene sequence: CDR1 LGHDT, CDR2 YNNKEL (reference sequence). The V end was cut by 5 bases, the J end by 2 bases, with 7 bases between. The CDR3 spells CASSDKPYEQYF. The CDR3 DNA reads TGTGCCAGCAGCGATAAACCCTACGAGCAGTACTTC.

This clonotype was seen repeatedly, ten times or more. DNA for the CDR3: TGTGCCAGCAGTTTCAGCCTCAGCGACTACACAGATACGCAGTATTTT. As protein: CASSFSLSDYTDTQYF. V gene TRBV12-3 or TRBV12-4 combines with J gene TRBJ2-3; D is possibly TRBD2 (5 bases). Trimming took off 3 bases at V and 2 bases at J, with 15 bases between the two ends. The CDR3 has 16 residues.

The table lists this clonotype with many counts. The rearrangement joins TRBV11-3 to TRBJ2-5; 12 bases align to TRBD2. The germline V gene encodes CDR1 SGHNT and CDR2 YENEEA. The CDR3 is 16 residues long. Trimming at V came to 4 bases and at J to 3 bases, leaving 6 bases not matched to a gene. The CDR3 loop is CASSSGTSGYKETQYF. CDR3 in DNA: TGTGCCAGCAGCTCCGGGACTAGCGGGTACAAAGAGACCCAGTACTTC.

The chain links TRBV2 to TRBJ2-7, with 7 bases identical to TRBD2. This CDR3 region has 13 residues. The germline gives CDR1 SNHLY, CDR2 FYNNEI. V dropped 7 bases and J dropped 0; count of bases not matched to a gene: 3. The CDR3 DNA follows: TGTGCCAGCAAGCGGGGCCCCTCCTACGAGCAGTACTTC. Its protein product is CASKRGPSYEQYF.

This clonotype has more than one count but fewer than ten. The V call is TRBV7-2, the J call TRBJ1-3, with D maybe TRBD1 (5 bases). This CDR3 is 15 amino acids long. The germline CDR1 and CDR2 sequences are SGHTA and FQGNSA. V was clipped by 8 bases and J by 0 bases, with 14 bases between them. CDR3 residues: CASGVAGGSGNTIYF. The CDR3 coding sequence is TGTGCCAGCGGAGTCGCGGGGGGCTCTGGAAACACCATATATTTT.

The chain uses TRBV3-1 and TRBJ1-3; weak D call: TRBD1 (6 bases). V was shortened by 4 bases and J by 2 bases, with 15 bases between the two germline ends. The CDR3 sequence is 16 residues long. The V gene's germline CDR1 is LGHDT and CDR2 YNNKEL (reference sequence). In DNA form, the CDR3 reads TGTGCCAGCAGCCTCAGGGGAGCCGTCACTGGAAACACCATATATTTT. Translation: CASSLRGAVTGNTIYF.

This clonotype was observed many times. V and J are TRBV12-3 or TRBV12-4 and TRBJ2-7, with D possibly being TRBD1 or TRBD2 (6 bases each). V lost 6 bases, J lost 5 bases, and 26 bases lay in between. The CDR3 is 17 amino acids. The CDR3 is CASRSSPGAGRLHEQYF. CDR3 DNA: TGTGCCAGCAGATCCAGCCCGGGGGCAGGTCGCCTTCACGAGCAGTACTTC.

This clonotype has a count of ten or more. This sequence joins TRBV29-1 and TRBJ2-1; a weak D match, TRBD2 (6 bases). Germline V gives CDR1 SQVTM, CDR2 ANQGSEA. This CDR3 is built from 14 residues. Trimming shortened V by 6 bases and J by 5 bases, and 17 bases separated the two germline ends. This CDR3 is CSVARLVLDNEQFF. CDR3 coding DNA: TGCAGCGTCGCCCGACTAGTCCTCGACAATGAGCAGTTCTTC.

This clonotype has ten or more counts. This chain connects TRBV5-1 to TRBJ1-2, with a tentative D call TRBD1 (5 bases). The CDR3 contains 15 residues. V shed 4 bases and J shed 2 bases, with 15 bases lying between them. Looked up from germline, CDR1 is SGHRS and CDR2 is YFSETQ. The CDR3 nucleotides read TGCGCCAGCAGCGGGAGGGACCCTGGGAACTATGGCTACACCTTC. This gives the protein CASSGRDPGNYGYTF.

The rearrangement joins TRBV29-1 to TRBJ2-7, with 7 bases identical to TRBD2. Germline CDR1 is SQVTM and CDR2 is ANQGSEA. The CDR3 sequence is 11 residues long. With V trimmed by 5 bases and J by 3 bases, 1 base remained unmatched. The chain's CDR3 is CSVQRGYEQYF. DNA for the CDR3: TGCAGCGTTCAGCGGGGCTACGAGCAGTACTTC.

V and J are TRBV18 and TRBJ2-3; D perhaps matches TRBD1 (5 bases). The CDR3 covers 14 residues. Trimming removed 3 bases from V and 0 bases from J, with 7 bases in between. The V gene's germline CDR1 is KGHSH and CDR2 LQKENI. The CDR3, as DNA: TGTGCCAGCTCACCCAGGGTTAGCACAGATACGCAGTATTTT. Encoded protein: CASSPRVSTDTQYF.

This clonotype was observed at least ten times. The chain has TRBV15 and TRBJ2-7; D perhaps matches TRBD1 (6 bases). Trimming took off 1 base at V and 7 bases at J, with 14 bases between the two ends. The CDR3 extends over 14 amino acids. The germline gives CDR1 LNHNV, CDR2 YYDKDF (reference sequence). Written as DNA, the CDR3 is TGTGCCACCAGCAGAGTTGGGGGCCAGGGGGAGCAGTACTTC. This codes for CATSRVGGQGEQYF.

The chain carries TRBV7-9 and TRBJ2-7; 7 positions match TRBD1. The CDR3 runs 14 residues. The V segment lost 4 bases and the J segment 1 base; nucleotides outside the gene matches: 4. The germline gives CDR1 SEHNR, CDR2 FQNEAQ (reference sequence). CDR3 residues: CASSSGGESYEQYF. The CDR3 region has the DNA TGTGCCAGCAGCTCAGGGGGAGAGTCCTACGAGCAGTACTTC. Full variable domain (rest looked up from reference TRBV7-9 and TRBJ2-7): DTGVSQNPRHKITKRGQNVTFRCDPISEHNRLYWYRQTLGQGPEFLTYFQNEAQLEKSRLLSDRFSAERPKGSFSTLEIQRTEQGDSAMYLCASSSGGESYEQYFGPGTRLTVT.

J is TRBJ1-1 and V is TRBV12-3 or TRBV12-4; D is undetermined. Between the trimmed V and J ends, which lost 4 bases and 6 bases, there was a span of 18 bases. This CDR3 is 15 amino acids long. CDR3 DNA sequence: TGTGCCAGCAGTTCCCCCGGGAAGGCGTCCGCTGAAGCTTTCTTT. Protein product: CASSSPGKASAEAFF.

This clonotype was observed a handful of times. For the CDR3, the DNA is TGCAGTGCTAGAGACCCCCTTTCGCTCATGAACACTGAAGCTTTCTTT. Its translation: CSARDPLSLMNTEAFF. The chain is built from TRBV20-1 and TRBJ1-1; D is ambiguous. Germline V gene sequence: CDR1 DFQATT, CDR2 SNEGSKA (reference sequence). CDR3 length: 16 residues. The V end lost 0 bases, the J end lost 0 bases, and 14 bases lay between the germline ends.

This clonotype came up many times. CDR3 protein: CASSQVDAGSYEQYF. The CDR3 DNA reads TGTGCCAGCAGCCAAGTGGATGCAGGGTCCTACGAGCAGTACTTC. This chain links TRBV3-1 with TRBJ2-7; TRBD1 might be the D (5 bases). Germline V gives CDR1 LGHDT, CDR2 YNNKEL (reference sequence). This CDR3 comprises 15 residues. Trimming took 1 base from V and 1 from J, leaving 11 bases between them.

In this sample, this clonotype turned up many times. The V call is TRBV11-3, the J call TRBJ2-7; possible D gene TRBD2, 5 bases. This CDR3 comprises 12 residues. V was shortened by 5 bases and J by 4 bases, with 9 bases between the two germline ends. Germline-derived CDR1 and CDR2 are SGHNT and YENEEA. The CDR3 sequence: CASSPPGYEQYF. The DNA of the CDR3 is TGTGCCAGCAGCCCGCCGGGGTACGAGCAGTACTTC.